The rows below give T cell receptor beta chains drawn from one sample of a study of regulatory T cells in long-lasting Graves disease. Using its own MiXCR run on the multiplex PCR reads, TCRdb lists one record per CDR3 protein. The sample consists of about 470,000 distinct CDR3 sequences, less than 25% of them appearing once. Sequences were derived from peripheral blood mononuclear cells (PBMCs), sampled when the disease was refractory, from a patient treated with antithyroid drugs. The receptors were sampled from a female donor with Graves disease. The CDR3 runs from the conserved cysteine through the conserved F or W. D genes are given only for firm matches. Where a row states a size, it is once, few, many or the class of an expanded clone; other rows omit it.

v_call: TRBV2; clone_size: many; d_call: .; j_call: TRBJ1-1; cdr3_aa: CASSDGGNTEAFF; cdr3_nt: TGTGCCAGCAGTGACGGCGGGAACACTGAAGCTTTCTTT
v_call: TRBV14; clone_size: .; d_call: .; j_call: TRBJ2-1; cdr3_aa: CASSQAGAGEFNEQFF; cdr3_nt: TGTGCCAGCAGCCAAGCGGGGGCGGGAGAATTTAATGAGCAGTTCTTC
v_call: TRBV28; clone_size: many; d_call: .; j_call: TRBJ2-5; cdr3_aa: CASSLWGRNQETQYF; cdr3_nt: TGTGCCAGCAGTTTATGGGGGAGGAATCAAGAGACCCAGTACTTC
v_call: TRBV12-3/TRBV12-4; clone_size: many; d_call: .; j_call: TRBJ2-7; cdr3_aa: CASSFGLTSYEQYF; cdr3_nt: TGTGCCAGCAGTTTTGGGCTTACCTCCTACGAGCAGTACTTC
v_call: TRBV19; clone_size: few; d_call: .; j_call: TRBJ1-5; cdr3_aa: CASSIDREWGAGQPQHF; cdr3_nt: TGTGCCAGTAGTATAGATCGTGAGTGGGGGGCTGGTCAGCCCCAGCATTTT
v_call: TRBV6-9; clone_size: few; d_call: .; j_call: TRBJ2-6; cdr3_aa: CASSYAGANVLTF; cdr3_nt: TGTGCCAGCAGTTATGCTGGGGCCAACGTCCTGACTTTC
v_call: TRBV30; clone_size: many; d_call: .; j_call: TRBJ1-1; cdr3_aa: CAWSVQVNTEAFF; cdr3_nt: TGTGCCTGGAGTGTACAAGTGAACACTGAAGCTTTCTTT
v_call: TRBV25-1; clone_size: .; d_call: .; j_call: TRBJ2-5; cdr3_aa: CASSVQGETQYF; cdr3_nt: TGTGCCAGCTCGGTACAGGGAGAGACCCAGTACTTC
v_call: TRBV9; clone_size: many; d_call: .; j_call: TRBJ2-2; cdr3_aa: CASSVISTGELFF; cdr3_nt: TGTGCCAGCAGTGTTATTAGTACCGGGGAGCTGTTTTTT
v_call: TRBV7-9; clone_size: many; d_call: .; j_call: TRBJ1-2; cdr3_aa: CASSTGDNYGYTF; cdr3_nt: TGTGCCAGCAGCACCGGGGACAACTATGGCTACACCTTC
v_call: TRBV18; clone_size: many; d_call: .; j_call: TRBJ2-5; cdr3_aa: CASSPLAEETQYF; cdr3_nt: TGTGCCAGCTCACCACTAGCGGAAGAGACCCAGTACTTC
v_call: TRBV12-3/TRBV12-4; clone_size: .; d_call: .; j_call: TRBJ2-5; cdr3_aa: CASTIGGQETQYF; cdr3_nt: TGTGCCAGCACCATCGGGGGACAAGAGACCCAGTACTTC
v_call: TRBV7-9; clone_size: few; d_call: .; j_call: TRBJ1-4; cdr3_aa: CASRNNEKLFF; cdr3_nt: TGTGCCAGCAGGAACAATGAAAAACTGTTTTTT
v_call: TRBV11-2; clone_size: .; d_call: .; j_call: TRBJ2-7; cdr3_aa: CASSILPQTSSEQYF; cdr3_nt: TGTGCCAGCAGCATTCTACCTCAAACTAGTTCCGAGCAGTACTTC
v_call: TRBV20-1; clone_size: few; d_call: .; j_call: TRBJ2-7; cdr3_aa: CSASPFDQSRYF; cdr3_nt: TGCAGTGCGAGCCCTTTCGATCAATCGCGGTACTTC
v_call: TRBV12-3/TRBV12-4; clone_size: many; d_call: .; j_call: TRBJ1-6; cdr3_aa: CASSLGDPAMTPLHF; cdr3_nt: TGTGCCAGCAGTTTAGGGGACCCGGCCATGACACCCCTCCACTTT
v_call: TRBV29-1; clone_size: few; d_call: TRBD2; j_call: TRBJ2-7; cdr3_aa: CSVRTSASYEQYF; cdr3_nt: TGCAGCGTGAGGACTAGCGCGTCCTACGAGCAGTACTTC
v_call: TRBV7-9; clone_size: .; d_call: .; j_call: TRBJ2-2; cdr3_aa: CASRATDSNAGELFF; cdr3_nt: TGTGCCAGCAGAGCTACCGACAGTAACGCCGGGGAGCTGTTTTTT
v_call: TRBV4-1; clone_size: few; d_call: TRBD1; j_call: TRBJ2-7; cdr3_aa: CASSSPGTGDEQYF; cdr3_nt: TGCGCCAGCAGCAGTCCCGGGACAGGAGACGAGCAGTACTTC
v_call: TRBV6-1; clone_size: many; d_call: .; j_call: TRBJ1-1; cdr3_aa: CASSRPGTLNTEAFF; cdr3_nt: TGTGCCAGCAGTCGACCCGGGACGTTGAACACTGAAGCTTTCTTT
v_call: TRBV2; clone_size: many; d_call: .; j_call: TRBJ2-7; cdr3_aa: CASSVDRLEQYF; cdr3_nt: TGTGCCAGCAGTGTGGACAGACTGGAGCAGTACTTC
v_call: TRBV6-5; clone_size: many; d_call: .; j_call: TRBJ2-5; cdr3_aa: CASSSSSSYEETQYF; cdr3_nt: TGTGCCAGCAGTTCATCTTCCAGCTATGAAGAGACCCAGTACTTC
v_call: TRBV28; clone_size: many; d_call: .; j_call: TRBJ2-7; cdr3_aa: CASRPLGGNLYEQYF; cdr3_nt: TGTGCCAGCAGGCCCCTGGGGGGCAACCTCTACGAGCAGTACTTC
v_call: TRBV19; clone_size: few; d_call: .; j_call: TRBJ1-2; cdr3_aa: CASRRDGDYYGYTF; cdr3_nt: TGTGCCAGTCGACGCGATGGAGATTACTATGGCTACACCTTC
v_call: TRBV27; clone_size: many; d_call: TRBD1; j_call: TRBJ1-2; cdr3_aa: CASSFDRAGYGYTF; cdr3_nt: TGTGCCAGCAGTTTCGACAGGGCGGGGTATGGCTACACCTTC
v_call: TRBV3-1; clone_size: many; d_call: .; j_call: TRBJ2-5; cdr3_aa: CASSQGSRTPGETQYF; cdr3_nt: TGTGCCAGCAGCCAGGGCTCTAGGACTCCTGGTGAGACCCAGTACTTC
v_call: TRBV30; clone_size: .; d_call: .; j_call: TRBJ1-2; cdr3_aa: CAGGDLYGYTF; cdr3_nt: TGTGCCGGAGGGGACCTCTATGGCTACACCTTC
v_call: TRBV18; clone_size: .; d_call: .; j_call: TRBJ1-1; cdr3_aa: CASSPLLGGPQEAFF; cdr3_nt: TGTGCCAGCTCACCACTTCTCGGGGGACCTCAGGAGGCTTTCTTT
v_call: TRBV28; clone_size: many; d_call: TRBD1; j_call: TRBJ1-5; cdr3_aa: CASSLRDRGSQPQHF; cdr3_nt: TGTGCCAGCAGTCTCCGGGACAGGGGCAGTCAGCCCCAGCATTTT
v_call: TRBV20-1; clone_size: few; d_call: TRBD2; j_call: TRBJ2-2; cdr3_aa: CSARDLGAEAGVKAGELFF; cdr3_nt: TGCAGTGCTAGAGATTTGGGGGCTGAAGCGGGAGTTAAAGCCGGGGAGCTGTTTTTT
v_call: TRBV12-3/TRBV12-4; clone_size: few; d_call: .; j_call: TRBJ1-1; cdr3_aa: CASREMNTEAFF; cdr3_nt: TGTGCCAGCAGGGAGATGAACACTGAAGCTTTCTTT
v_call: TRBV19; clone_size: .; d_call: .; j_call: TRBJ1-5; cdr3_aa: CASSIGPGSNQPQHF; cdr3_nt: TGTGCCAGTAGTATCGGACCCGGGAGCAATCAGCCCCAGCATTTT
v_call: TRBV27; clone_size: many; d_call: .; j_call: TRBJ1-4; cdr3_aa: CASSPTTATNEKLFF; cdr3_nt: TGTGCCAGCAGCCCCACGACGGCAACTAATGAAAAACTGTTTTTT
v_call: TRBV2; clone_size: many; d_call: .; j_call: TRBJ2-5; cdr3_aa: CASYGRTEAGRETQYF; cdr3_nt: TGTGCCAGCTATGGCCGGACCGAGGCAGGGAGAGAGACCCAGTACTTC
v_call: TRBV6-1; clone_size: few; d_call: .; j_call: TRBJ1-1; cdr3_aa: CASSERGSNTEAFF; cdr3_nt: TGTGCCAGCAGTGAAAGGGGCAGTAACACTGAAGCTTTCTTT
v_call: TRBV28; clone_size: many; d_call: .; j_call: TRBJ1-2; cdr3_aa: CASSLFLSRGKDGYTF; cdr3_nt: TGTGCCAGCAGTCTCTTCCTCTCACGGGGAAAGGATGGCTACACCTTC
v_call: TRBV11-2; clone_size: few; d_call: .; j_call: TRBJ1-3; cdr3_aa: CASSLGTLGQNTIYF; cdr3_nt: TGTGCCAGCAGCTTAGGGACTTTGGGGCAAAACACCATATATTTT
v_call: TRBV27; clone_size: few; d_call: TRBD2; j_call: TRBJ2-1; cdr3_aa: CASSFRTSGRSYNEQFF; cdr3_nt: TGTGCCAGCAGTTTCAGGACTAGCGGGAGGAGCTACAATGAGCAGTTCTTC
v_call: TRBV29-1; clone_size: few; d_call: .; j_call: TRBJ2-7; cdr3_aa: CSVTGFSSYEQYF; cdr3_nt: TGCAGCGTTACGGGGTTCAGCTCCTACGAGCAGTACTTC
v_call: TRBV5-1; clone_size: many; d_call: .; j_call: TRBJ1-2; cdr3_aa: CASSFSGRTNYGYTF; cdr3_nt: TGCGCCAGCAGCTTCTCGGGAAGAACTAACTATGGCTACACCTTC
v_call: TRBV5-1; clone_size: few; d_call: .; j_call: TRBJ2-5; cdr3_aa: CASRPRDQETQYF; cdr3_nt: TGCGCCAGCAGACCCAGGGACCAAGAGACCCAGTACTTC
v_call: TRBV28; clone_size: many; d_call: .; j_call: TRBJ2-7; cdr3_aa: CASSGGWKGVHF; cdr3_nt: TGTGCCAGCAGTGGTGGCTGGAAGGGGGTACACTTC
v_call: TRBV2; clone_size: many; d_call: .; j_call: TRBJ2-1; cdr3_aa: CASREGGLSYNEQFF; cdr3_nt: TGTGCCAGCCGAGAGGGGGGACTCTCCTACAATGAGCAGTTCTTC
v_call: TRBV27; clone_size: many; d_call: .; j_call: TRBJ1-1; cdr3_aa: CASSSFVAGTANTEAFF; cdr3_nt: TGTGCCAGCAGTTCGTTCGTAGCCGGGACGGCGAACACTGAAGCTTTCTTT
v_call: TRBV6-2/TRBV6-3; clone_size: .; d_call: .; j_call: TRBJ2-1; cdr3_aa: CASSSLFGYEYNEQFF; cdr3_nt: TGTGCCAGCAGTTCTTTGTTCGGGTACGAATACAATGAGCAGTTCTTC